Below are 3 T cell receptor beta chains sequenced from a single sample in a study of molecular identifiers for immune sequencing clone quantification. TCRdb called the PCR reads again in MiXCR, with one record for every CDR3 protein. Here the sample spans about 65,000 distinct CDR3 sequences, 17% being singletons. Sequencing was carried out using naive CD8+ T cells from blood, with Jurkat cell RNA spiked in. Subset of the sample: FACS-sorted CD8+CD4-CCR7+CD45RA+ naive T cells. The receptors were gathered from a human donor in good health. Some libraries in this study had Jurkat cell RNA spiked in.

This clonotype was found many times. V and J are TRBV25-1 and TRBJ2-1; unclear D gene. Per the germline V gene, CDR1 is MGHDK and CDR2 is SYGVNS. V lost 3 bases and J 0 bases, leaving 12 bases between the germline ends. The CDR3 has 16 residues. This chain's CDR3 is CASSDRSDRSYNEQFF. For the CDR3, the DNA is TGTGCCAGCAGTGATCGGAGCGACCGCTCCTACAATGAGCAGTTCTTC.

This clonotype was detected ten times or more. The J gene is TRBJ2-5, the V gene TRBV7-9; no definite D call. The germline V gene encodes CDR1 SEHNR and CDR2 FQNEAQ (reference sequence). V lost 5 bases and J lost 4, with 5 bases in between. This CDR3 spans 11 amino acids. DNA of the CDR3: TGTGCCAGCAGCCCTGGAGAGACCCAGTACTTC. This translates into CASSPGETQYF.

On this clonotype itself: A read error may account for a junction end that differs from germline. This sequence joins TRBV19 and TRBJ1-1; no reliable D call. This CDR3 spans 13 amino acids. Germline-derived CDR1 and CDR2 are LNHDA and SQIVND (reference sequence). The CDR3 loop reads CASSGILNAEAFF. As DNA, the CDR3 is TGTGCCTCAAGCGGCATTTTGAACGCTGAAGCTTTCTTT. Looking up the rest from reference TRBV19 and TRBJ1-1 gives the full variable domain: DGGITQSPKYLFRKEGQNVTLSCEQNLNHDAMYWYRQDPGQGLRLIYYSQIVNDFQKGDIAEGYSVSREKKESFPLTVTSAQKNPTAFYLCASSGILNAEAFFGQGTRLTVV.